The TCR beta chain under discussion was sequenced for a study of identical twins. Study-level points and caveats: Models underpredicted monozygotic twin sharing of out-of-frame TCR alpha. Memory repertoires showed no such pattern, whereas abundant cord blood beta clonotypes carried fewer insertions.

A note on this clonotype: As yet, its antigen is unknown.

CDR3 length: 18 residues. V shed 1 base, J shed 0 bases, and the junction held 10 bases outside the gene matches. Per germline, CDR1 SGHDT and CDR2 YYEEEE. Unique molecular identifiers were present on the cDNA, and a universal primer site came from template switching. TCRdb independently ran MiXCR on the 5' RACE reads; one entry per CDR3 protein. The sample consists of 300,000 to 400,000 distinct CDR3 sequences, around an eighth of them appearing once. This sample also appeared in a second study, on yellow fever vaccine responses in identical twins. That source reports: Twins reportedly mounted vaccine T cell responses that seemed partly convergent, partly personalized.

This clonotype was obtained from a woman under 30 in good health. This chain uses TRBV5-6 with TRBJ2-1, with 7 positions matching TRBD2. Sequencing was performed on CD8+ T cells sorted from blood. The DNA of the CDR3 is TGTGCCAGCAGCTTGTTTAGCGGGCCCTCCCTCTCCTACAATGAGCAGTTCTTC. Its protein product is CASSLFSGPSLSYNEQFF.